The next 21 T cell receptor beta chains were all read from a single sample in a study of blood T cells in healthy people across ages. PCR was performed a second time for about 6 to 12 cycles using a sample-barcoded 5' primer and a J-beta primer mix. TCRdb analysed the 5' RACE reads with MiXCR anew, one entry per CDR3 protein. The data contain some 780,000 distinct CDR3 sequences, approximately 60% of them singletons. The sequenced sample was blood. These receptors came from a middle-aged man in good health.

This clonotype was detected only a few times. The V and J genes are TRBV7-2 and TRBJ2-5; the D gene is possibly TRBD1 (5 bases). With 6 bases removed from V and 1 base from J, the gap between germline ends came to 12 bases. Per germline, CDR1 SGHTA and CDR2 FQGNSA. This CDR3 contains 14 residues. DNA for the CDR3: TGTGCCAGCAGAGTAACAGGAACCCAAGAGACCCAGTACTTC. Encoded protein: CASRVTGTQETQYF.

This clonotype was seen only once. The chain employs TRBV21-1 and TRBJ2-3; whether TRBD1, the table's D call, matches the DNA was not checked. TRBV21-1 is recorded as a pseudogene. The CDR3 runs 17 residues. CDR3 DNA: TGTGCCAGCACCATCTGGAGAAGGGGGGTGGGATCAGATACGCAGTATTTT. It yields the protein CASTIWRRGVGSDTQYF.

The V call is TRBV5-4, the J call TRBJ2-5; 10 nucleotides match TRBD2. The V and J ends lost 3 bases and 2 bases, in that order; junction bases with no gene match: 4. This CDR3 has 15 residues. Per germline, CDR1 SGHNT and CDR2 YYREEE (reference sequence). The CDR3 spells CASSSWTSGQETQYF. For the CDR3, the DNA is TGTGCCAGCAGCTCTTGGACTAGCGGACAAGAGACCCAGTACTTC.

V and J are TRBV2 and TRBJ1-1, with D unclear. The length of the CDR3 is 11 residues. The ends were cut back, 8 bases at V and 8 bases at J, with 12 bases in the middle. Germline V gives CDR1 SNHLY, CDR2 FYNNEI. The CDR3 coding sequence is TGTGCCAGCGGTGCCAACTACGAAGCTTTCTTT. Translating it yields CASGANYEAFF.

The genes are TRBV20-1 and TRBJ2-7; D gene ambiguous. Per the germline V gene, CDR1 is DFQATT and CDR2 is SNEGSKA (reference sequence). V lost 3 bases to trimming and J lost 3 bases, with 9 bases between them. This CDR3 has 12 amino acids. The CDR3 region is CSARTEIYEQYF. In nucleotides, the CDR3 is TGCAGTGCTAGGACCGAGATCTACGAGCAGTACTTC.

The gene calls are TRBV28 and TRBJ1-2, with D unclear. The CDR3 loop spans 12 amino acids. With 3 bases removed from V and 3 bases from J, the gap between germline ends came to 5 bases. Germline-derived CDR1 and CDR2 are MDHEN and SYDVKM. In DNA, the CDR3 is TGTGCCAGCAGTTTCGGGTACTATGGCTACACCTTC. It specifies CASSFGYYGYTF.

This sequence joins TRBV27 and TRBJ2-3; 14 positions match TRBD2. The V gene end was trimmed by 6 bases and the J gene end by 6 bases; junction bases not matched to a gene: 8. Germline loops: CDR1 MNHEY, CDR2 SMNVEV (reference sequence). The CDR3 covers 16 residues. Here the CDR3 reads CASSPGTSGGTDTQYF. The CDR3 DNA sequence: TGTGCCAGCAGCCCCGGGACTAGCGGGGGTACCGATACGCAGTATTTT.

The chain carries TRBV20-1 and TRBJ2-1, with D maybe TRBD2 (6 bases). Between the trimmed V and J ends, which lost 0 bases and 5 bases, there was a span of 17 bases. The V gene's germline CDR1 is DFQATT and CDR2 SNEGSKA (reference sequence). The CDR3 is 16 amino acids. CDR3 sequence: CSARDEGWGVDNEQFF. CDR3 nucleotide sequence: TGCAGTGCTAGAGATGAGGGATGGGGGGTAGACAATGAGCAGTTCTTC.

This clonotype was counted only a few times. The CDR3 region is CASSHFDRSSYEQYF. The DNA of the CDR3 is TGTGCCAGCAGCCACTTCGACAGGAGCTCCTACGAGCAGTACTTC. This sequence joins TRBV7-8 and TRBJ2-7, with a weak D call TRBD1 (6 bases). This CDR3 contains 15 residues. V was trimmed by 5 bases and J by 0 bases, leaving 14 bases between them. CDR1 and CDR2 from the germline V gene are SGHVS and FQNEAQ.

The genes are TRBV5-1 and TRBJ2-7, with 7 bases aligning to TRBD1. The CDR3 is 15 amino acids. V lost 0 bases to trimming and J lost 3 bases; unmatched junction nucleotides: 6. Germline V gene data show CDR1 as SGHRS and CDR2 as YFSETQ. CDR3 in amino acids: CASSLDGQGVYEQYF. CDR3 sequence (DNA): TGCGCCAGCAGCTTGGATGGGCAGGGGGTCTACGAGCAGTACTTC.

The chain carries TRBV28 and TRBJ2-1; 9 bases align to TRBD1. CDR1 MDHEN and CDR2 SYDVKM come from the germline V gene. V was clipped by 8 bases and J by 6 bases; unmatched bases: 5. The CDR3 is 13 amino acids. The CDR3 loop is CASWDRVINEQFF. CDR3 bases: TGTGCCAGCTGGGACAGGGTAATCAATGAGCAGTTCTTC.

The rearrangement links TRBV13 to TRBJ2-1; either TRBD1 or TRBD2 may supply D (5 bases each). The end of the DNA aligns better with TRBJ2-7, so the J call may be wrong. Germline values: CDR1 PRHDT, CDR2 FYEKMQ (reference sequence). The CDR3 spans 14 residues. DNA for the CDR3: TGTGCCAGCAGCTCCGGGGACGGCTACAATGAGCAGTACTTC. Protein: CASSSGDGYNEQYF.

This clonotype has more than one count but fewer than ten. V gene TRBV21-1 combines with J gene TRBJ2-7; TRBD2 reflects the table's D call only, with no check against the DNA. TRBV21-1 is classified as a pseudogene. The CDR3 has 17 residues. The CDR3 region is CASSKALCLAGAYEQYF. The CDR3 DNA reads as TGTGCCAGCAGCAAAGCGCTCTGTCTAGCGGGGGCCTACGAGCAGTACTTC.

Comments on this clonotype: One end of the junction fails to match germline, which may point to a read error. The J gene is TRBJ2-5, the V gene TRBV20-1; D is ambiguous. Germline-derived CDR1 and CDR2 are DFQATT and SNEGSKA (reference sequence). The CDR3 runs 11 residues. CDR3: CSANYQETQYF. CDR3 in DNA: TGCAGTGCTAACTACCAGGAGACCCAGTACTTC.

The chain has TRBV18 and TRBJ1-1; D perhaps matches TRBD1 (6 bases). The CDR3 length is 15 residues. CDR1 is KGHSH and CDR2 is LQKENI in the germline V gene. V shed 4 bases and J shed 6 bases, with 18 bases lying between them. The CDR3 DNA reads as TGTGCCAGCTCACGGGACGGCCCGGGGGGCGCTGAAGCTTTCTTT. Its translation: CASSRDGPGGAEAFF.

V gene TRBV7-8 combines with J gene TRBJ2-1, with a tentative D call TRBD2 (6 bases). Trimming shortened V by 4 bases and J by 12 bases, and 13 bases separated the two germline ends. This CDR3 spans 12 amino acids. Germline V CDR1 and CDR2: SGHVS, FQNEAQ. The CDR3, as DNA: TGTGCCAGCAGCTACCGGGGGAGTCGGCAGTTCTTC. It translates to CASSYRGSRQFF.

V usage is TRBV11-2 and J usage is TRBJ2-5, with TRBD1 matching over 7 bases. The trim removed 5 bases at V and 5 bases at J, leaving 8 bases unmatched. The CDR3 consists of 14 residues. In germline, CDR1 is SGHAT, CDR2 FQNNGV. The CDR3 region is CASSRRQGLETQYF. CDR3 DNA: TGTGCCAGCAGCCGAAGACAGGGTCTGGAGACCCAGTACTTC.

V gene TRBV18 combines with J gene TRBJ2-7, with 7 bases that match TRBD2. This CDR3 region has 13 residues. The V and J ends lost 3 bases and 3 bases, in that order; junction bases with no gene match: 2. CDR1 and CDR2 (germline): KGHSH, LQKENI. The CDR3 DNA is TGTGCCAGCTCACCGGGGGGGAACTACGAGCAGTACTTC. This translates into CASSPGGNYEQYF.

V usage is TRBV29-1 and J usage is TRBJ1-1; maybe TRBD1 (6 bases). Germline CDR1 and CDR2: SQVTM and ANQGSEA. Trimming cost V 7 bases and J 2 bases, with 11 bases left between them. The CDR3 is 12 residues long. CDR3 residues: CSAGARNTEAFF. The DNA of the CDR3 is TGCAGCGCAGGGGCCAGAAACACTGAAGCTTTCTTT.

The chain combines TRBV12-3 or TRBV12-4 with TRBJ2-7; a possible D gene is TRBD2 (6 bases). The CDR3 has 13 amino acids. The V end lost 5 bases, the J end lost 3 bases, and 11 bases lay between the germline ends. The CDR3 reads CASSGTEGYEQYF. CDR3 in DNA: TGTGCCAGCAGTGGGACGGAGGGCTACGAGCAGTACTTC.

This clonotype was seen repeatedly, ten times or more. The CDR3 DNA reads as TGTGCCAGCACCCCGGGACGGACTTACCCCATTAATTCACCCCTCCACTTT. Its protein product is CASTPGRTYPINSPLHF. The chain couples TRBV27 to TRBJ1-6; possible D gene TRBD1, 5 bases. The ends were cut back, 7 bases at V and 6 bases at J, with 22 bases in the middle. The germline CDR1 and CDR2 sequences are MNHEY and SMNVEV (reference sequence). CDR3 length: 17 residues.